These 13 T cell receptor beta chains share one sample of origin, sequenced in a study of blood T cell repertoires in COVID-19. Only in-frame clones appear in the TCRdb table, and some are missing; sequencing was by immunoSEQ multiplex PCR. The sample lists approximately 170,000 clones, approximately 86% seen once, with under 7.5% in the top ten. Sample: peripheral blood. These receptors came from an elderly man with COVID-19, enrolled during active disease.

V usage is TRBV18 and J usage is TRBJ1-2; 8 nucleotides align to TRBD1. The CDR3 runs 17 residues. V lost 3 bases to trimming and J lost 8 bases; unmatched junction nucleotides: 17. The V gene's germline CDR1 is KGHSH and CDR2 LQKENI. The DNA of the CDR3 is TGTGCCAGCTCACCTATGACAGGGGCCTTTGCGTCTGGAGGCTACACCTTC. This sequence encodes CASSPMTGAFASGGYTF. Using reference TRBV18 and TRBJ1-2 for the parts outside the CDR3, the full variable domain is NAGVMQNPRHLVRRRGQEARLRCSPMKGHSHVYWYRQLPEEGLKFMVYLQKENIIDESGMPKERFSAEFPKEGPSILRIQQVVRGDSAAYFCASSPMTGAFASGGYTFGSGTRLTVV.

V is TRBV28 and J is TRBJ1-4, with TRBD1 matching over 7 bases. The V gene end was trimmed by 8 bases and the J gene end by 5 bases; junction bases not matched to a gene: 11. The germline CDR1 and CDR2 sequences are MDHEN and SYDVKM. This CDR3 is 15 amino acids long. The CDR3 nucleotides read TGTGCCAGCGAGTACCCGAGCAGGGGGAATGAAAAACTGTTTTTT. Translation: CASEYPSRGNEKLFF.

V usage is TRBV6-4 and J usage is TRBJ2-3, with D perhaps matching TRBD2 (6 bases). The CDR3 contains 14 residues. V was cut by 7 bases and J by 0 bases, with 11 bases left in between. Germline V lookup: CDR1 MRHNA, CDR2 SNTAGT. In DNA form, the CDR3 reads TGTGCCAGCAAGGCAAGCGGGAGCACAGATACGCAGTATTTT. Amino acids: CASKASGSTDTQYF.

This clone came up once. This chain links TRBV29-1 with TRBJ1-2; the D gene is possibly TRBD1 (6 bases). Per the germline V gene, CDR1 is SQVTM and CDR2 is ANQGSEA. This CDR3 has 12 residues. V shed 6 bases and J shed 4 bases, with 12 bases lying between them. In nucleotides, the CDR3 is TGCAGCGTCGACACAGGGACCTATGGCTACACCTTC. It specifies CSVDTGTYGYTF.

The chain joins TRBV5-4 to TRBJ1-2; TRBD1 might be the D (5 bases). The germline CDR1 and CDR2 sequences are SGHNT and YYREEE (reference sequence). Trimming stripped 4 bases from V and 4 bases from J, with 17 bases between. The CDR3 runs to 15 residues. The CDR3 is CASSGVEQGSYGYTF. CDR3 bases: TGTGCCAGCAGCGGGGTGGAGCAGGGCTCCTATGGCTACACCTTC.

The CDR3 protein is CASGQENYGYTF. CDR3 sequence (DNA): TGTGCCAGCGGACAGGAAAACTATGGCTACACCTTC. The rearrangement links TRBV2 to TRBJ1-2; 7 bases align to TRBD1. The germline V gene has CDR1 SNHLY and CDR2 FYNNEI. The CDR3 sequence is 12 residues long. With V trimmed by 8 bases and J by 2 bases, 2 bases remained unmatched.

The V gene is TRBV9, the J gene TRBJ1-3, with D possibly being TRBD1 (5 bases). This CDR3 region has 17 residues. The V gene lost 0 bases and the J gene lost 0 bases, with 13 bases spanning the gap. In germline, CDR1 is SGDLS, CDR2 YYNGEE. CDR3 DNA sequence: TGTGCCAGCAGCGTAGGACAGTTCGCGAGCTCTGGAAACACCATATATTTT. Protein sequence: CASSVGQFASSGNTIYF.

This chain joins TRBV28 and TRBJ2-7, with D possibly matching TRBD2 (7 bases). Germline loops: CDR1 MDHEN, CDR2 SYDVKM. The CDR3 totals 13 residues. Trimming took off 8 bases at V and 7 bases at J, with 18 bases between the two ends. DNA of the CDR3: TGTGCCAGCCTTCGGGGAGGGGGTAGGGAGCAGTACTTC. It specifies CASLRGGGREQYF. The variable domain in full, with the rest retrieved from reference TRBV28 and TRBJ2-7, is DVKVTQSSRYLVKRTGEKVFLECVQDMDHENMFWYRQDPGLGLRLIYFSYDVKMKEKGDIPEGYSVSREKKERFSLILESASTNQTSMYLCASLRGGGREQYFGPGTRLTVT.

The chain carries TRBV11-3 and TRBJ2-3, with 8 nucleotides matching TRBD2. The junction had 11 bases not matched to a gene; V was cut back by 5 bases and J by 1 base. CDR1 is SGHNT and CDR2 is YENEEA in the germline V gene. The CDR3 is 17 amino acids. The CDR3 bases are TGTGCCAGCAGCCAAGCACCCCCCGGGAGGGGCACAGATACGCAGTATTTT. It is translated as CASSQAPPGRGTDTQYF.

The V and J genes are TRBV2 and TRBJ2-5; D is perhaps TRBD1 (5 bases). With 4 bases removed from V and 12 bases from J, the gap between germline ends came to 12 bases. Germline V gene sequence: CDR1 SNHLY, CDR2 FYNNEI. This CDR3 contains 11 residues. CDR3 amino acids: CASSVTVQEYF. The CDR3, as DNA: TGTGCCAGCAGTGTAACTGTACAGGAGTACTTC.

This clone has a handful of counts. This chain uses TRBV5-6 with TRBJ1-6; D not certain. The CDR3 is 15 residues long. Germline-derived CDR1 and CDR2 are SGHDT and YYEEEE. Trimming removed 2 bases from V and 10 bases from J, with 16 bases in between. CDR3 in amino acids: CASSFIGSATSPLHF. In DNA, the CDR3 is TGTGCCAGCAGCTTTATCGGGTCCGCGACGTCACCCCTCCACTTT.

V is TRBV5-5 and J is TRBJ2-5, with D maybe TRBD1 (5 bases). The CDR3 runs to 14 residues. Per the germline V gene, CDR1 is SGHKS and CDR2 is YYEKEE (reference sequence). The germline V and J ends were trimmed by 1 base and 1 base, with 8 bases remaining between them. In DNA form, the CDR3 reads TGTGCCAGCAGCTTGCCGCAGGGCCAAGAGACCCAGTACTTC. Amino acid sequence: CASSLPQGQETQYF.

V gene TRBV24-1 combines with J gene TRBJ1-1, with 10 bases identical to TRBD1. The CDR3 sequence is 15 residues long. CDR1 and CDR2 (germline): KGHDR, SFDVKD. V dropped 4 bases and J dropped 1; count of bases not matched to a gene: 2. The CDR3 loop is CATSDRTGGNTEAFF. The DNA for the CDR3 is TGTGCCACCAGTGACCGGACAGGGGGGAACACTGAAGCTTTCTTT.